This TCR beta chain was captured in a study of T-cell memory formation after mild COVID-19. MiXCR was run by TCRdb on the 5' RACE reads, yielding one entry per CDR3 protein. In the table there are more than 350,000 distinct CDR3 sequences, about 17% of which are singletons. This CDR3 is 15 amino acids long. CDR1 and CDR2 (germline): SGHDT, YYEEEE. The ends lost 4 bases at V and 5 bases at J; junction bases unmatched: 8. This sequence originates from a man younger than 35 who had mild COVID-19 (a few samples of this study predate the infection). Cell type and time point are not known. Sequencing input: PBMCs or a T cell subset sorted from them (not recorded which). This rearrangement joins TRBV5-6 to TRBJ2-5, with TRBD2 matching over 10 bases. In DNA, the CDR3 is TGTGCCAGCAGCGGCGGGACTAGCGTATTCGAGACCCAGTACTTC. As protein: CASSGGTSVFETQYF. The full variable domain, completed using reference TRBV5-6 and TRBJ2-5, is DAGVTQSPTHLIKTRGQQVTLRCSPKSGHDTVSWYQQALGQGPQFIFQYYEEEERQRGNFPDRFSGHQFPNYSSELNVNALLLGDSALYLCASSGGTSVFETQYFGPGTRLLVL.